The following is a T cell receptor beta chain sequence with its context. CDR3 length: 13 amino acids. The germline CDR1 and CDR2 sequences are MNHNS and SASEGT. V gave up 8 bases and J gave up 0 bases; unmatched junction bases: 3. Stated time point: pretreatment peripheral blood. Each patient contributed between 1 and 8 total time points of blood mononuclear cells, pretreatment and during treatment. The table came from immunoSEQ multiplex PCR; TCRdb's copy has only in-frame clones and leaves some out. The sample holds 60,000 to 65,000 clones, about four fifths seen once. The data were obtained in a study of PD-L1 blockade in urothelial cancer.

The receptor was isolated from a man aged 65 to 85 with urothelial cancer. The rearrangement joins TRBV6-1 to TRBJ1-2; 7 nucleotides align to TRBD1. The source material was PBMCs, sampled around atezolizumab (anti-PD-L1) treatment. The CDR3 DNA is TGTGCCAGCGGGGACAGCCCTAACTATGGCTACACCTTC. Protein: CASGDSPNYGYTF.